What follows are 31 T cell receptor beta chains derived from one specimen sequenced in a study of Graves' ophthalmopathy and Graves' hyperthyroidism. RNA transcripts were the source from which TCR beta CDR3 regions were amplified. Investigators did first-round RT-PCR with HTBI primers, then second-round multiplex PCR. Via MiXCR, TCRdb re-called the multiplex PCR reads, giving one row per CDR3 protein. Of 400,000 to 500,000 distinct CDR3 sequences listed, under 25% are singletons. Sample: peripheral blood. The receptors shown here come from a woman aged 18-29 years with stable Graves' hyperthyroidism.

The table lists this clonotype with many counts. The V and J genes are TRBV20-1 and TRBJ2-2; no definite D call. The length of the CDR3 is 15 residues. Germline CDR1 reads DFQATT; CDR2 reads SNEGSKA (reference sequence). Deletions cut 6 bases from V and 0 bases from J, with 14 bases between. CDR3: CSAHLTAPNTGELFF. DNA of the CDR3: TGCAGTGCCCATCTGACGGCCCCGAACACCGGGGAGCTGTTTTTT.

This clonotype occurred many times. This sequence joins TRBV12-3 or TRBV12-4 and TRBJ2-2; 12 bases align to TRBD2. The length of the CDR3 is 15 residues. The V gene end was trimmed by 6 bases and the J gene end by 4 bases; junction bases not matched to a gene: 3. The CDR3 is CASSRLAGVTGELFF. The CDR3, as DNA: TGTGCCAGCAGCCGACTAGCGGGAGTCACCGGGGAGCTGTTTTTT.

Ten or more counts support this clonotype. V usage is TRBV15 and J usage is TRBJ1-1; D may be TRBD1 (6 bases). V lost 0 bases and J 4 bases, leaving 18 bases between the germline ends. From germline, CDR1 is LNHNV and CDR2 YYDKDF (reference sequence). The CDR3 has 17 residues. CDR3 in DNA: TGTGCCACCAGCAGAGAACAACCAGGGGTGGCATTCACTGAAGCTTTCTTT. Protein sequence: CATSREQPGVAFTEAFF.

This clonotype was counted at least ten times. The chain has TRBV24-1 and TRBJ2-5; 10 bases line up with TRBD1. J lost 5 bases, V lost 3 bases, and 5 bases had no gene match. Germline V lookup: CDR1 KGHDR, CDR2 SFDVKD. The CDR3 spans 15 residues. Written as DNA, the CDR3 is TGTGCCACCAGTGATGGGACAGGGGTGAGGGAGACCCAGTACTTC. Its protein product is CATSDGTGVRETQYF.

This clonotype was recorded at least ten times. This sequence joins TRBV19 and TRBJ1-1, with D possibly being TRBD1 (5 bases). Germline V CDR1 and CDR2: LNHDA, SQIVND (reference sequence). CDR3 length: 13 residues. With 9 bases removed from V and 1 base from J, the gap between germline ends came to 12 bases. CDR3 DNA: TGTGCCAGCTCGACAGTAAGGAACACTGAAGCTTTCTTT. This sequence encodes CASSTVRNTEAFF.

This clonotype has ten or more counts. The CDR3 region has the DNA TGTGCCAGCAGAGGACAGGGAGAGATCCTCCACTTT. Protein: CASRGQGEILHF. The genes are TRBV6-1 and TRBJ1-6, with 8 nucleotides matching TRBD1. The CDR3 is made up of 12 amino acids. V was pared by 6 bases and J by 15 bases, with 7 bases of the junction left unmatched. In germline, CDR1 is MNHNS, CDR2 SASEGT.

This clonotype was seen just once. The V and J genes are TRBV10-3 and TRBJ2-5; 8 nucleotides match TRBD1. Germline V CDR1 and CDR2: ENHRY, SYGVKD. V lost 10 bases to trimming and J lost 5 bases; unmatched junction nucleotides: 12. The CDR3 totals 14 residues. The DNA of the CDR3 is TGTGCCACAGGACAGGGCCAACCTTCGGAGACCCAGTACTTC. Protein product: CATGQGQPSETQYF.

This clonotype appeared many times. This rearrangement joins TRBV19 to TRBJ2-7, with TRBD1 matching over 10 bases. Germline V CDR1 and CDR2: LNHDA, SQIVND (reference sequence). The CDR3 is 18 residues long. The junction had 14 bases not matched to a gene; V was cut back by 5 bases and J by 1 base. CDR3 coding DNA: TGTGCCAGTAGTTTCCGCTCACCGGGACAGGGGAAGTCCTACGAGCAGTACTTC. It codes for CASSFRSPGQGKSYEQYF.

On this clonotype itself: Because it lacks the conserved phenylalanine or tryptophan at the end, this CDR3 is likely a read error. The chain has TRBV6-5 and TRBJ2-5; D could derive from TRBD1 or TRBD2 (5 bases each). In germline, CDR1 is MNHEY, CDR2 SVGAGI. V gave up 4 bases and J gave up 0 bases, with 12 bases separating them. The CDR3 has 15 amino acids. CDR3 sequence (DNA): TGTGCCAGCAGTTTAGGGACCGCGTACCAAGAGACCCAGTACCTC. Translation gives CASSLGTAYQETQYL.

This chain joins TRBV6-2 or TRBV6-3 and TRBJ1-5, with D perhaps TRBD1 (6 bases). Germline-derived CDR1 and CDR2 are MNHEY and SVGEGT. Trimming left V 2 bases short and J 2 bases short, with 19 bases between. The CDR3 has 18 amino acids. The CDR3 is CASSYPTGSGSGNQPQHF. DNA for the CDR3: TGTGCCAGCAGTTACCCTACAGGGAGCGGTAGTGGCAATCAGCCCCAGCATTTT.

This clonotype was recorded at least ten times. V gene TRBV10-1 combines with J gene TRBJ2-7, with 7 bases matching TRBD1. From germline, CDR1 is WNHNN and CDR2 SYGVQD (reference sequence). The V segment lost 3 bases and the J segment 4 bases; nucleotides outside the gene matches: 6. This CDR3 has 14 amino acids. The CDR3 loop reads CASSDSQGDYEQYF. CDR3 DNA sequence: TGCGCCAGCAGTGATTCCCAGGGGGATTACGAGCAGTACTTC.

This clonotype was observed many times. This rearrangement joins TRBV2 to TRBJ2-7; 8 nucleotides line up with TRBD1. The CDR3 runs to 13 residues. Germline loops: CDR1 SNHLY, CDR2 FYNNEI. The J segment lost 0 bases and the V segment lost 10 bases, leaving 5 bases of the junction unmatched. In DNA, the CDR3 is TGTGCCATCTCGGGACAGGCCTCCTACGAGCAGTACTTC. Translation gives CAISGQASYEQYF.

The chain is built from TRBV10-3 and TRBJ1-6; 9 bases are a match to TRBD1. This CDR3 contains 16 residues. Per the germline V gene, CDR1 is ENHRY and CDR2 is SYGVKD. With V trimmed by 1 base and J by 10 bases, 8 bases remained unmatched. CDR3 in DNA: TGTGCCATCAGTGAGTTGGGACAGGGATTGAGATCACCCCTCCACTTT. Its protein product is CAISELGQGLRSPLHF.

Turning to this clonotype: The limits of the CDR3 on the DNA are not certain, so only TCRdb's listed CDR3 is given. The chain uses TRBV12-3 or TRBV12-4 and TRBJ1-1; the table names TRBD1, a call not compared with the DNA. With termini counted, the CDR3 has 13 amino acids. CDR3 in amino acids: CASSWGRGTEASF.

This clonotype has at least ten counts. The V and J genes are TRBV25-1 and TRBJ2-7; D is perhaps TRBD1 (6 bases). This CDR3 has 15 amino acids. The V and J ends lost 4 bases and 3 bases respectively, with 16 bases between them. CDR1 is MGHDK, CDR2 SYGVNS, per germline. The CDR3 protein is CASSGRQAVNYEQYF. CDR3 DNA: TGTGCCAGCAGTGGACGACAGGCCGTAAACTACGAGCAGTACTTC.

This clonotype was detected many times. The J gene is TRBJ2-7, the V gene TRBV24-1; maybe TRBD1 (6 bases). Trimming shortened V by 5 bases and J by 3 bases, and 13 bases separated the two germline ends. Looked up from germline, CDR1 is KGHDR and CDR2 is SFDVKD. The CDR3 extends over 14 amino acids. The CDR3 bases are TGTGCCACCAGTGCAGGGGTGGGTTTCTACGAGCAGTACTTC. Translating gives CATSAGVGFYEQYF.

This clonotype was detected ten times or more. The chain's CDR3 is CASSRGRSAEAFF. CDR3 DNA: TGTGCCAGTAGTAGGGGGCGTAGCGCTGAAGCTTTCTTT. This chain connects TRBV19 to TRBJ1-1; a weak D match, TRBD1 (6 bases). V lost 4 bases and J lost 6, with 12 bases in between. The CDR3 runs to 13 residues. Germline CDR1 is LNHDA and CDR2 is SQIVND (reference sequence). Full variable domain (rest looked up from reference TRBV19 and TRBJ1-1): DGGITQSPKYLFRKEGQNVTLSCEQNLNHDAMYWYRQDPGQGLRLIYYSQIVNDFQKGDIAEGYSVSREKKESFPLTVTSAQKNPTAFYLCASSRGRSAEAFFGQGTRLTVV.

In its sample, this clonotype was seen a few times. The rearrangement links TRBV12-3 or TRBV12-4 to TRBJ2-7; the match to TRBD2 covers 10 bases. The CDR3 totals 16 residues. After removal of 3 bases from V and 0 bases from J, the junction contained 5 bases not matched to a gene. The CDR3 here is CASSFQLAGVSYEQYF. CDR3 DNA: TGTGCCAGCAGTTTCCAGCTAGCGGGGGTCTCCTACGAGCAGTACTTC.

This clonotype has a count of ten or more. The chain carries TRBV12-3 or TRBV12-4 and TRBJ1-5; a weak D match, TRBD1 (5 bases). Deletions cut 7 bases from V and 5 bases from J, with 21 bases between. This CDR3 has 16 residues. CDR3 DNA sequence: TGTGCCAGCACGCTCCTCTCAGGGCCCTCCGATCAGCCCCAGCATTTT. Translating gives CASTLLSGPSDQPQHF.

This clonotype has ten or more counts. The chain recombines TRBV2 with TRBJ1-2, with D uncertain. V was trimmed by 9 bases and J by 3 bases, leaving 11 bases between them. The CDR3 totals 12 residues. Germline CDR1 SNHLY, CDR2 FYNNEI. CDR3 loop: CASSTEDYGYTF. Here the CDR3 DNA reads TGTGCCAGTTCAACAGAGGACTATGGCTACACCTTC. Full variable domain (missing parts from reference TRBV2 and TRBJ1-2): EPEVTQTPSHQVTQMGQEVILRCVPISNHLYFYWYRQILGQKVEFLVSFYNNEISEKSEIFDDQFSVERPDGSNFTLKIRSTKLEDSAMYFCASSTEDYGYTFGSGTRLTVV.

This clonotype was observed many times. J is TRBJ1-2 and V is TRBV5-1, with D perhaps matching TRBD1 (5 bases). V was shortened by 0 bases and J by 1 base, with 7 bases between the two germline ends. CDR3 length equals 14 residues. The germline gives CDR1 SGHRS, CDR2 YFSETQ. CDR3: CASSLGQRNYGYTF. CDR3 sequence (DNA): TGCGCCAGCAGCTTGGGACAGCGTAACTATGGCTACACCTTC.

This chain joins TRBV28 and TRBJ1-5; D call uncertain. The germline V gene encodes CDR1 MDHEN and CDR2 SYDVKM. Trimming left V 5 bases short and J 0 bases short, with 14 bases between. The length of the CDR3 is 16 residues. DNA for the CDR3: TGTGCCAGCAGTGAAGTCGTGGTCTATAGCAATCAGCCCCAGCATTTT. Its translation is CASSEVVVYSNQPQHF. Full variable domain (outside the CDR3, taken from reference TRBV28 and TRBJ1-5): DVKVTQSSRYLVKRTGEKVFLECVQDMDHENMFWYRQDPGLGLRLIYFSYDVKMKEKGDIPEGYSVSREKKERFSLILESASTNQTSMYLCASSEVVVYSNQPQHFGDGTRLSIL.

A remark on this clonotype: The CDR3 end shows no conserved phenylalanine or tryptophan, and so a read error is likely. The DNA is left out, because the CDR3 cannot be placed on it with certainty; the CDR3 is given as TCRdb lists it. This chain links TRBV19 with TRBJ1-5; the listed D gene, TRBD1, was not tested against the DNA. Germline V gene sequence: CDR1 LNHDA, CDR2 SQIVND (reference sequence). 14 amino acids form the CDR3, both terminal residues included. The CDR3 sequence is CASSMGEDNQPQQL.

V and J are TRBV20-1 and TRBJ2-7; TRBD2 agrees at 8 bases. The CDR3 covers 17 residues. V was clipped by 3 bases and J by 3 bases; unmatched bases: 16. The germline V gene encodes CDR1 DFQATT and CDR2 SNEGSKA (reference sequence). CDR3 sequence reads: CSARVRPISGALYEQYF. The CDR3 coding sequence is TGCAGTGCTAGGGTCCGGCCTATTAGCGGGGCCCTCTACGAGCAGTACTTC.

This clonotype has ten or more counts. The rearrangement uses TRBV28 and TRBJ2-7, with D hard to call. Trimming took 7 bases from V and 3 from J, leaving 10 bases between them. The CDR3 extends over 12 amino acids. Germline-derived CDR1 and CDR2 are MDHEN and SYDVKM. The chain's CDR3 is CASTKLSYEQYF. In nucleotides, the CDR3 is TGTGCCAGCACCAAACTCAGCTACGAGCAGTACTTC.

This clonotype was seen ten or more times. CDR3 nucleotide sequence: TGCAGTGCTAGACGACAGGGTAGGGAATACGAGCAGTACTTC. Its protein product is CSARRQGREYEQYF. V gene TRBV20-1 combines with J gene TRBJ2-7, with TRBD1 matching 7 bases. This CDR3 is built from 14 residues. Germline V CDR1 and CDR2: DFQATT, SNEGSKA (reference sequence). V was clipped by 2 bases and J by 4 bases; unmatched bases: 8.

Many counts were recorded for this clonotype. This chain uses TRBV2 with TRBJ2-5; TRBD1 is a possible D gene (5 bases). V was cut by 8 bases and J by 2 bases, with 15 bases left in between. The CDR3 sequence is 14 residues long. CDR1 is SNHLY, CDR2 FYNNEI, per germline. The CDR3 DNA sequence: TGTGCCAGCCGCCGAACAGGATTTCAAGAGACCCAGTACTTC. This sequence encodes CASRRTGFQETQYF.

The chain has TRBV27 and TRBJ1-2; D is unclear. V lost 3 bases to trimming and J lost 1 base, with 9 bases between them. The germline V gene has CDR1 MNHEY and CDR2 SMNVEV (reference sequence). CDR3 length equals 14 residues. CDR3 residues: CASSFRWDNYGYTF. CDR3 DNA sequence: TGTGCCAGCAGTTTCCGATGGGATAACTATGGCTACACCTTC.

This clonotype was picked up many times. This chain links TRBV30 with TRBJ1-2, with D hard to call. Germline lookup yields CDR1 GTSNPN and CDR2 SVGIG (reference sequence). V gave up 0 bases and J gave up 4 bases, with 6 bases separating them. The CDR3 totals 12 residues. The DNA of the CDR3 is TGTGCCTGGAGTGTGGCTTTCTATGGCTACACCTTC. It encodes CAWSVAFYGYTF.

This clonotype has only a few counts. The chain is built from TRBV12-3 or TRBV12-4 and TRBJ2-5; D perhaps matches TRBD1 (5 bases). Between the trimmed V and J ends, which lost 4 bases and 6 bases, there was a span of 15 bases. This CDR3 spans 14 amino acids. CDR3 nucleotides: TGTGCCAGCAGTTCCACAGGTAACTGGAAGACCCAGTACTTC. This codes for CASSSTGNWKTQYF.

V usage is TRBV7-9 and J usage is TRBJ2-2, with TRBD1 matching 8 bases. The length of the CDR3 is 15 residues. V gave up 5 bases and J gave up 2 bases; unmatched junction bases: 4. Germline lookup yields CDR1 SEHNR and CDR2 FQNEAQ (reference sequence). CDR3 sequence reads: CASSLTGVNTGELFF. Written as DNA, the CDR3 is TGTGCCAGCAGCCTGACAGGGGTTAACACCGGGGAGCTGTTTTTT.